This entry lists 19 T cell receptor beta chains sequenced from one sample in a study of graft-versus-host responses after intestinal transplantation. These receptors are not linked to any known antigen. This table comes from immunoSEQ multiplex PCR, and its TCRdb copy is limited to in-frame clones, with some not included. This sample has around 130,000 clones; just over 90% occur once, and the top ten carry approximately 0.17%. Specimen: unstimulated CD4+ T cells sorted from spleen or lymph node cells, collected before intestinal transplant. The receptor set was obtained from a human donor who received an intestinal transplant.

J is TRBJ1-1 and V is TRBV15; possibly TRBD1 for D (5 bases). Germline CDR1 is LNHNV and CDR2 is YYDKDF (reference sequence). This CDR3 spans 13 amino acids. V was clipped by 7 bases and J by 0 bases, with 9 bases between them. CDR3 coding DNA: TGTGCCACCAAGGGACGGTTGAACACTGAAGCTTTCTTT. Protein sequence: CATKGRLNTEAFF.

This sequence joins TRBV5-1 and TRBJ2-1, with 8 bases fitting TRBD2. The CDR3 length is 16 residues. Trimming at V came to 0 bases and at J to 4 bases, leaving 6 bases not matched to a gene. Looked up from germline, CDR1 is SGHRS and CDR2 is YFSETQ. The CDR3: CASSLEGGTSYNEQFF. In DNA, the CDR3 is TGCGCCAGCAGCTTGGAGGGCGGGACTAGTTACAATGAGCAGTTCTTC.

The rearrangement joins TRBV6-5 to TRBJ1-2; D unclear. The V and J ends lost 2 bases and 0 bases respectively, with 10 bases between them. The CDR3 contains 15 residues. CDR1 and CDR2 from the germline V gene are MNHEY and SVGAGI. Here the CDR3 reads CASSYQSLANYGYTF. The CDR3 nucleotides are TGTGCCAGCAGTTACCAGTCATTAGCTAACTATGGCTACACCTTC.

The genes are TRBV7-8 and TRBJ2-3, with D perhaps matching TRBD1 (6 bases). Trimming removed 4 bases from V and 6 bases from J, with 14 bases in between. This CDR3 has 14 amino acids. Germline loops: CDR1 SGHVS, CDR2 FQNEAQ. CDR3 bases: TGTGCCAGCAGCTACTCACCCGACAGGGATACGCAGTATTTT. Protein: CASSYSPDRDTQYF.

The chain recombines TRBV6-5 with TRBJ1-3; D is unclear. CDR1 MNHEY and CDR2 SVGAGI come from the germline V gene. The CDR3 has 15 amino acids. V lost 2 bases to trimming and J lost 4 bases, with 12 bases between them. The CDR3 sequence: CASSYGRPPGNTIYF. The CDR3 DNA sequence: TGTGCCAGCAGTTACGGACGGCCTCCGGGAAACACCATATATTTT.

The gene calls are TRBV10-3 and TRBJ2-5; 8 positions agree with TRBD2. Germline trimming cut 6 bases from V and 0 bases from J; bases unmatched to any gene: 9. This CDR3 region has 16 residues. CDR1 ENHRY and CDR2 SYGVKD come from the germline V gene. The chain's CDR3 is CAIRPDVAGNQETQYF. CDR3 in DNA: TGTGCCATCAGACCAGATGTAGCGGGGAACCAAGAGACCCAGTACTTC.

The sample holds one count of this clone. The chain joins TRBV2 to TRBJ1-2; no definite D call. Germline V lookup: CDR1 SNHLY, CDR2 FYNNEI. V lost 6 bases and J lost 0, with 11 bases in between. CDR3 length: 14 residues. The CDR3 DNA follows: TGTGCCAGCAGGAAGGACCTGCCTAACTATGGCTACACCTTC. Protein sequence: CASRKDLPNYGYTF.

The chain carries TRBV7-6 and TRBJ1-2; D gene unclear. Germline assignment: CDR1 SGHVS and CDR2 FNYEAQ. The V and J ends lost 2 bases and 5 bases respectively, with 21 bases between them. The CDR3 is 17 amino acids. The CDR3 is CASSLSGARTLAYGYTF. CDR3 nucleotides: TGTGCCAGCAGCTTATCGGGTGCGAGGACCCTTGCTTATGGCTACACCTTC.

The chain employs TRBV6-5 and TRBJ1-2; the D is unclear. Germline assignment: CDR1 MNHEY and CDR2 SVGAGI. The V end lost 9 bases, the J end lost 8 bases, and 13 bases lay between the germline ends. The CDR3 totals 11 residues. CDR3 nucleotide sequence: TGTGCCAGTAGGGATGCCGACGGCTACACCTTC. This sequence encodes CASRDADGYTF.

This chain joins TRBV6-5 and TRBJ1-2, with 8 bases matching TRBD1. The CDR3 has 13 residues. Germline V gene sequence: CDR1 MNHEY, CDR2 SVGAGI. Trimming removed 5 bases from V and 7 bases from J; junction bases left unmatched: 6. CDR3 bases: TGTGCCAGCAGTCAGGGGGCTCGGGGTGGCTACACCTTC. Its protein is CASSQGARGGYTF.

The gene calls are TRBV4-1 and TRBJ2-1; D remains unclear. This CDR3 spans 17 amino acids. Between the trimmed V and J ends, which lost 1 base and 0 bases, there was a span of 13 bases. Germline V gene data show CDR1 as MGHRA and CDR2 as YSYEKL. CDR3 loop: CASSQVQVPPSYNEQFF. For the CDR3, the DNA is TGCGCCAGCAGCCAAGTTCAGGTACCTCCCTCCTACAATGAGCAGTTCTTC.

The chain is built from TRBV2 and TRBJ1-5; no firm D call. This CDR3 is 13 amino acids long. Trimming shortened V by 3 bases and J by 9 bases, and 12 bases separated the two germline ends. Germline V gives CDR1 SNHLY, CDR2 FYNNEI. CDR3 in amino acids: CASSEIYAGPQHF. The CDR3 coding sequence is TGTGCCAGCAGTGAGATATACGCTGGGCCCCAGCATTTT.

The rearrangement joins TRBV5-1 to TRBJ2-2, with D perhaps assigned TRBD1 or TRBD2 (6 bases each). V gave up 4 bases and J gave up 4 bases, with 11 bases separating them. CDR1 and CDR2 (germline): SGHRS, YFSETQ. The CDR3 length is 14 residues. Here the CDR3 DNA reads TGCGCCAGCAGCCCCGGGGGCAGCACCGGGGAGCTGTTTTTT. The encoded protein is CASSPGGSTGELFF.

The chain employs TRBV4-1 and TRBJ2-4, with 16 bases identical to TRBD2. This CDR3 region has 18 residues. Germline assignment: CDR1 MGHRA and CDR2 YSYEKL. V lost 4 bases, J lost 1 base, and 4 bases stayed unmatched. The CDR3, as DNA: TGCGCCAGCAGCCCGGGACTAGCGGGGGGGCGTGCCAAAAACATTCAGTACTTC. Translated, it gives CASSPGLAGGRAKNIQYF.

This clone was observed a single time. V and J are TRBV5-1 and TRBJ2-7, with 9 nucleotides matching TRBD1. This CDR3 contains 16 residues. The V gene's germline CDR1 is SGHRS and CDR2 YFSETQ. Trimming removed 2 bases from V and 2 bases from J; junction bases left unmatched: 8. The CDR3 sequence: CASSFTRTGVPYEQYF. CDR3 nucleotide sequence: TGCGCCAGCAGCTTCACCCGGACAGGGGTTCCCTACGAGCAGTACTTC.

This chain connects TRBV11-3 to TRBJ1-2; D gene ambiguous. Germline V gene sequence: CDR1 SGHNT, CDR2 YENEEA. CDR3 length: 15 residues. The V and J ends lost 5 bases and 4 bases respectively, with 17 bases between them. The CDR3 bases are TGTGCCAGCAGCCCCGGGAGGGATGCTTTCTATGGCTACACCTTC. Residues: CASSPGRDAFYGYTF.

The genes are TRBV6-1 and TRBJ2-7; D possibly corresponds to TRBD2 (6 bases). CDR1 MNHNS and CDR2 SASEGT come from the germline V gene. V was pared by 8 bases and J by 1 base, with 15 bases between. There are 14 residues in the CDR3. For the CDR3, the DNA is TGTGCCAGCGGGGAGGACTATCGGTCCTACGAGCAGTACTTC. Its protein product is CASGEDYRSYEQYF.

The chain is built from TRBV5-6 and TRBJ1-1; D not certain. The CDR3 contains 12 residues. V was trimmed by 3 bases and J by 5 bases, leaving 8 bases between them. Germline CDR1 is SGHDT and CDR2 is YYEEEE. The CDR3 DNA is TGTGCCAGCAGCTACGGAGGTACTGAAGCTTTCTTT. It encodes CASSYGGTEAFF.

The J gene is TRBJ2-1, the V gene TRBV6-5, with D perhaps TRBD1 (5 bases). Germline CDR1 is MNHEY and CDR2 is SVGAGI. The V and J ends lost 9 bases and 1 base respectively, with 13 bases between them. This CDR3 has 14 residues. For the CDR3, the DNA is TGTGCCAGTAGGTTTCAGGGTTCCTACAATGAGCAGTTCTTC. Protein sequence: CASRFQGSYNEQFF.